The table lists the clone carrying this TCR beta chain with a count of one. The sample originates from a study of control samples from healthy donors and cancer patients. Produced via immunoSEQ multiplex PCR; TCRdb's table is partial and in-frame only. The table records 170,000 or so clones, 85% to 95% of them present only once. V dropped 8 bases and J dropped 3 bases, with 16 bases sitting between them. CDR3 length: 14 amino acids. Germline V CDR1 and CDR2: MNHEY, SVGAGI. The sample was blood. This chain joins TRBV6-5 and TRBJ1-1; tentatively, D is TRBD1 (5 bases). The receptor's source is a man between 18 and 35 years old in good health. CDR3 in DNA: TGTGCCAGCTGGAGTGGGGCTTCCGACACTGAAGCTTTCTTT. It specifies CASWSGASDTEAFF.